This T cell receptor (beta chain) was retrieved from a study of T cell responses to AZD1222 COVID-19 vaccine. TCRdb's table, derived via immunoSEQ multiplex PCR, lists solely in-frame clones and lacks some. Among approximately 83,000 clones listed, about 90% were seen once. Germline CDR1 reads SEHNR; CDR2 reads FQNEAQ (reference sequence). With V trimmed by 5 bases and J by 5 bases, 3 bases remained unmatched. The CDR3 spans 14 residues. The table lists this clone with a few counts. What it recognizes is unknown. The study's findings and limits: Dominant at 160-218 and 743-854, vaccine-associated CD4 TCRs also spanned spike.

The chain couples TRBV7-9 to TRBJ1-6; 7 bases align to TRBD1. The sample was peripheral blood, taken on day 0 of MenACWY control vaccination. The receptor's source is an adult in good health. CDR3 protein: CASSPGQNNSPLHF. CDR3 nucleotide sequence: TGTGCCAGCAGCCCGGGACAGAATAATTCACCCCTCCACTTT.